Described below is a single T cell receptor (beta chain) sequence and its context. TRB amplification used around 270 ng of peripheral blood genomic DNA. TRB rearrangements were amplified by touch-down multiplex PCR with mixed TRB-A/B primers. Reanalyzing the multiplex PCR reads, TCRdb keeps one entry per CDR3 protein, without DNA. The repertoire table contains around 6,100 distinct CDR3 sequences. The data belong to a study of T cell clusters in autoimmune cytopenias. The receptor was isolated from a human donor with an autoimmune cytopenia or autoimmune hepatitis (not recorded which). The specimen sequenced was peripheral blood.

The CDR3 is CASSKSSGTDTQYF. The chain recombines TRBV7-2 with TRBJ2-3. The germline gives CDR1 SGHTA, CDR2 FQGNSA. The CDR3 runs 14 residues.